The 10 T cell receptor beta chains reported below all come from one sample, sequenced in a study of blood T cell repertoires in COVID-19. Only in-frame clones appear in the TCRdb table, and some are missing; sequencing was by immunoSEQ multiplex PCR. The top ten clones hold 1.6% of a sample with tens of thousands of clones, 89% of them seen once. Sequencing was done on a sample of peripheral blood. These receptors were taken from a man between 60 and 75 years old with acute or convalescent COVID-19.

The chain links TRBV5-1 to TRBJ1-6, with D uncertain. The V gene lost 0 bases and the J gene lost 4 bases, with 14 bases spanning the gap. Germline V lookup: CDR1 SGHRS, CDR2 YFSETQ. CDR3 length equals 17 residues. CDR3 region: CASSLEAAGPYNSPLHF. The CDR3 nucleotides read TGCGCCAGCAGCTTGGAAGCGGCCGGGCCATATAATTCACCCCTCCACTTT.

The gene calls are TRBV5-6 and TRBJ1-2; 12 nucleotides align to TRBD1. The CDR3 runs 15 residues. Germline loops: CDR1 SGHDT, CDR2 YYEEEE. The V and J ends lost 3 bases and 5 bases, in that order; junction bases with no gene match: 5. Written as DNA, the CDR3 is TGTGCCAGCAGCTCCCGGGACAGGGGGCGTTATGGCTACACCTTC. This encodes CASSSRDRGRYGYTF.

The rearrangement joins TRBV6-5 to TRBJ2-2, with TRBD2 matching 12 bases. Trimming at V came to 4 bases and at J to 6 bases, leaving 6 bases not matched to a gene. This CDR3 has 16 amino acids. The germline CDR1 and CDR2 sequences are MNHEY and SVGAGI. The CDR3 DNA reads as TGTGCCAGCAGTTCCCCTAGCGGGGGGGCCTCCGGGGAGCTGTTTTTT. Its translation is CASSSPSGGASGELFF.

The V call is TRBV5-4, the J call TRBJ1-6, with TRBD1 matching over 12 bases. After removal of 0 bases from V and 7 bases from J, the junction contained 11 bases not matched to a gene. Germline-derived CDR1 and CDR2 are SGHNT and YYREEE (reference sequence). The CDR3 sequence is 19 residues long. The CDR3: CASSLAGTGGAGPNSPLHF. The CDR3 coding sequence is TGTGCCAGCAGCTTGGCCGGGACAGGGGGCGCGGGCCCCAATTCACCCCTCCACTTT.

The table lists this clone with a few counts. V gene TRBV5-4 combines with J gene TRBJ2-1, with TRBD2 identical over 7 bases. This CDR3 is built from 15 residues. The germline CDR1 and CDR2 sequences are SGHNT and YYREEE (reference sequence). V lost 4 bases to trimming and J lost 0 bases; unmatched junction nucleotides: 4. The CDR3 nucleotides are TGTGCCAGCAGCCGGTCGGGAGGCTCCTACAATGAGCAGTTCTTC. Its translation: CASSRSGGSYNEQFF. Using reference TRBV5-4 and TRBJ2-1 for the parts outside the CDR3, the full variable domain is ETGVTQSPTHLIKTRGQQVTLRCSSQSGHNTVSWYQQALGQGPQFIFQYYREEENGRGNFPPRFSGLQFPNYSSELNVNALELDDSALYLCASSRSGGSYNEQFFGPGTRLTVL.

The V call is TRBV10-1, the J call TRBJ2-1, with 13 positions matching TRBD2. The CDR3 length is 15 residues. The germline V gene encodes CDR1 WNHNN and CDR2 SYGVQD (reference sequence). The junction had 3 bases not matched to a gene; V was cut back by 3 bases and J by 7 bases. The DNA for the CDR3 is TGCGCCAGCAGTGAACTAGCGGGGGGGCCGAATGAGCAGTTCTTC. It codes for CASSELAGGPNEQFF.

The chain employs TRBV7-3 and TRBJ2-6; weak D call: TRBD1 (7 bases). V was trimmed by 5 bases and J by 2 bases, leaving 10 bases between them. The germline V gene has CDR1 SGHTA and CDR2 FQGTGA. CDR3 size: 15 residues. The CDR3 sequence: CASSPGGPGANVLTF. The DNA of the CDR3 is TGTGCCAGCAGCCCAGGGGGGCCTGGGGCCAACGTCCTGACTTTC.

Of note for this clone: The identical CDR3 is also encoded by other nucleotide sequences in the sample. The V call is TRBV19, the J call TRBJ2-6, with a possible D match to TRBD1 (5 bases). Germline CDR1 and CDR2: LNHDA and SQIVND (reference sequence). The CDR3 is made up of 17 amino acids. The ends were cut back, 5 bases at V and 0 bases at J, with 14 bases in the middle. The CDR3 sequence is CASSQGTGRSGANVLTF. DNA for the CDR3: TGTGCCAGTAGTCAGGGAACAGGACGCTCTGGGGCCAACGTCCTGACTTTC.

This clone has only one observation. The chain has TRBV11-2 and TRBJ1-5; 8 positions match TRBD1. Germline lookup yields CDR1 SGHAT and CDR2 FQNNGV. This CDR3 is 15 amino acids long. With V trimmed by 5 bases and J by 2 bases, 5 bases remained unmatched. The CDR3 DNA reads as TGTGCCAGCAGCGAAGGACAGGGAGGCAATCAGCCCCAGCATTTT. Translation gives CASSEGQGGNQPQHF.

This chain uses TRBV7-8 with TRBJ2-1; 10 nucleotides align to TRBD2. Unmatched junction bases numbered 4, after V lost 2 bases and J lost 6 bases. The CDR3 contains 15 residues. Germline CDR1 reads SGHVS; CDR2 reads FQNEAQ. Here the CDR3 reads CASSLSGTSANEQFF. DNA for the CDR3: TGTGCCAGCAGCTTAAGCGGGACTAGCGCCAATGAGCAGTTCTTC.